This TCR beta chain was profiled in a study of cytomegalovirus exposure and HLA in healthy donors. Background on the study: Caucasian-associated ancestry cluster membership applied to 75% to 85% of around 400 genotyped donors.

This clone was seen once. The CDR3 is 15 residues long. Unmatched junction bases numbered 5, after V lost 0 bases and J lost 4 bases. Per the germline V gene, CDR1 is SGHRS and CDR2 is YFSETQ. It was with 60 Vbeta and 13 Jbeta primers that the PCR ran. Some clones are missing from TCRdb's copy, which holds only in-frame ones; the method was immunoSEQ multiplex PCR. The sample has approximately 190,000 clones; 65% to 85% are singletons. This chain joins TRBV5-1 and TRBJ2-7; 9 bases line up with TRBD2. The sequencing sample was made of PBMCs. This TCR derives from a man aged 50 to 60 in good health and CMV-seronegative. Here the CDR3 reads CASSLESSGVYEQYF. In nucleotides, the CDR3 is TGCGCCAGCAGCTTGGAGTCTAGCGGGGTTTACGAGCAGTACTTC.